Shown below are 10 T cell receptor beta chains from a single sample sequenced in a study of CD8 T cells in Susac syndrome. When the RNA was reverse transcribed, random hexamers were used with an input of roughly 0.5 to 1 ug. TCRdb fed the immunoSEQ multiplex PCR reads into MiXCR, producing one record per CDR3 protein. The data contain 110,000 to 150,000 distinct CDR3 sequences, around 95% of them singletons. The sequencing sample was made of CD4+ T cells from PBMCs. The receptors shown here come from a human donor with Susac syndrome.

CDR3 sequence (DNA): TGTGCCACCTCGTTTCAGGGTGGTGGCTACACCTTC. This codes for CATSFQGGGYTF. The chain uses TRBV12-3 or TRBV12-4 and TRBJ1-2; weak D call: TRBD1 (5 bases). V lost 10 bases and J lost 7, with 16 bases in between. The CDR3 has 12 amino acids.

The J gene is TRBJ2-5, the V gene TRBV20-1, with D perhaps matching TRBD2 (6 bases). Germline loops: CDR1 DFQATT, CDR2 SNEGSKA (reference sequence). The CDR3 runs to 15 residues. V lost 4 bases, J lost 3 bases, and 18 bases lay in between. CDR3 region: CSAIPGSGGKETQYF. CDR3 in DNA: TGCAGTGCTATCCCGGGGTCCGGGGGAAAAGAGACCCAGTACTTC.

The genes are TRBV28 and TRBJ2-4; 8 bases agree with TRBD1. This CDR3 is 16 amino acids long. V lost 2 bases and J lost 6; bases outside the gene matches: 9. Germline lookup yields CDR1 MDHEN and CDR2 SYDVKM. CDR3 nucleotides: TGTGCCAGCAGTTTAAGCTCGCAGGGGGCGCGAAACATTCAGTACTTC. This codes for CASSLSSQGARNIQYF. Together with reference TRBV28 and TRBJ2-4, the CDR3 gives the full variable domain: DVKVTQSSRYLVKRTGEKVFLECVQDMDHENMFWYRQDPGLGLRLIYFSYDVKMKEKGDIPEGYSVSREKKERFSLILESASTNQTSMYLCASSLSSQGARNIQYFGAGTRLSVL.

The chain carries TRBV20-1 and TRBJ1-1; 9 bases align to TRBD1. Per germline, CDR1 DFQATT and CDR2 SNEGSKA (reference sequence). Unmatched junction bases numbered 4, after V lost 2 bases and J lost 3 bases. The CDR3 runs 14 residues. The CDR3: CSARSGTGYTEAFF. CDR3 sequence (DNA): TGCAGTGCTAGATCAGGGACAGGGTACACTGAAGCTTTCTTT.

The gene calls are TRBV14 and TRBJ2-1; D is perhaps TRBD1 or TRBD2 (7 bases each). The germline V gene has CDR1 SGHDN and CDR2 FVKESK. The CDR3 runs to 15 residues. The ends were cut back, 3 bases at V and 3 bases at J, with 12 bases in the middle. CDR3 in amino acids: CASSQQGGFYNEQFF. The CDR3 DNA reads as TGTGCCAGCAGCCAGCAGGGGGGGTTCTACAATGAGCAGTTCTTC.

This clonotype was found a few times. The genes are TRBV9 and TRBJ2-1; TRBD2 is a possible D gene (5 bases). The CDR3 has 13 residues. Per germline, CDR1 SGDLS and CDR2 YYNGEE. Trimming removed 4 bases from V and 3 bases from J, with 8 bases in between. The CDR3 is CASSPGIYNEQFF. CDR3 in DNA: TGTGCCAGCAGCCCCGGGATCTACAATGAGCAGTTCTTC. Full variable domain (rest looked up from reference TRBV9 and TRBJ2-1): DSGVTQTPKHLITATGQRVTLRCSPRSGDLSVYWYQQSLDQGLQFLIQYYNGEERAKGNILERFSAQQFPDLHSELNLSSLELGDSALYFCASSPGIYNEQFFGPGTRLTVL.

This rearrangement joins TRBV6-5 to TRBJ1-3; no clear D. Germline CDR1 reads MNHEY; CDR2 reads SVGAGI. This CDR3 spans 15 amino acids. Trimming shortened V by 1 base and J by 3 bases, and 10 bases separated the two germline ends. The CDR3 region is CASSYFMGSGNTIYF. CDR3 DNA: TGTGCCAGCAGTTACTTTATGGGGAGTGGAAACACCATATATTTT.

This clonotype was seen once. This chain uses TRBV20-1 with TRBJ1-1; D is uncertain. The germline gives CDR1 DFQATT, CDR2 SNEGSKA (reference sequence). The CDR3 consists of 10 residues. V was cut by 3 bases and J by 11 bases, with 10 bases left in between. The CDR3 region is CSASRVEAFF. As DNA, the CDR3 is TGCAGTGCTAGTCGGGTGGAGGCTTTCTTT.

Written as DNA, the CDR3 is TGTGCCAGCAGTGAAGGGCGATTATACACCTTC. This encodes CASSEGRLYTF. The gene calls are TRBV25-1 and TRBJ1-2; no clear D gene. Deletions cut 2 bases from V and 11 bases from J, with 9 bases between. The CDR3 is made up of 11 amino acids. CDR1 is MGHDK, CDR2 SYGVNS, per germline.

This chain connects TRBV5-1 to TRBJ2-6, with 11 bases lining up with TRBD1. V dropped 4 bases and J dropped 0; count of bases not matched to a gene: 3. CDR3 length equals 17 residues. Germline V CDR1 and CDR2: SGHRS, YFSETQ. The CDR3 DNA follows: TGCGCCAGCAGCGAGGGACAGGGGGTCTCTGGGGCCAACGTCCTGACTTTC. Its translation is CASSEGQGVSGANVLTF. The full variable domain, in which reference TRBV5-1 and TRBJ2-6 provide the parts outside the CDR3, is KAGVTQTPRYLIKTRGQQVTLSCSPISGHRSVSWYQQTPGQGLQFLFEYFSETQRNKGNFPGRFSGRQFSNSRSEMNVSTLELGDSALYLCASSEGQGVSGANVLTFGAGSRLTVL.